These 12 T cell receptor beta chains were sequenced from one sample in a study of coeliac disease. Findings and caveats of the study: Control samples showed higher TRB and TRG clonality than intraepithelial and lamina propria samples in active celiac disease.

Clones were sequenced by immunoSEQ multiplex PCR, and TCRdb holds only the in-frame ones, with some missing. The sample consists of over 3,000 clones, over 60% of them appearing once. No antigen has been assigned to these receptors. Material for sequencing was intraepithelial lymphocytes from the gut. The receptors were sampled from a woman aged 60-70 years with active celiac disease.

A few counts support this clone. This chain joins TRBV5-1 and TRBJ2-7, with 9 nucleotides matching TRBD1. The CDR3 is 16 amino acids. Germline loops: CDR1 SGHRS, CDR2 YFSETQ. V gave up 0 bases and J gave up 3 bases; unmatched junction bases: 7. This CDR3 is CASSLEIGTGSYEQYF. In nucleotides, the CDR3 is TGCGCCAGCAGCTTGGAAATAGGGACAGGGAGCTACGAGCAGTACTTC.

By sample fraction, this clone is medium-sized. This sequence joins TRBV6-5 and TRBJ2-2; 9 bases line up with TRBD1. From germline, CDR1 is MNHEY and CDR2 SVGAGI. The CDR3 is made up of 13 amino acids. The V gene end was trimmed by 8 bases and the J gene end by 10 bases; junction bases not matched to a gene: 8. This CDR3 reads CASRGQGDKELFF. The CDR3, as DNA: TGTGCCAGCCGGGGACAGGGTGATAAGGAGCTGTTTTTT.

The genes are TRBV6-5 and TRBJ1-1, with 10 bases lining up with TRBD1. This CDR3 is built from 14 residues. Looked up from germline, CDR1 is MNHEY and CDR2 is SVGAGI. The V and J ends lost 6 bases and 4 bases, in that order; junction bases with no gene match: 5. The DNA for the CDR3 is TGTGCCAGCAGCCGGGGACAGGGGTTCACTGAAGCTTTCTTT. It codes for CASSRGQGFTEAFF.

The DNA of the CDR3 is TGTGCCAGCAGCCCGAGGGGGCCGGATACGCAGTATTTT. It is translated as CASSPRGPDTQYF. This chain joins TRBV7-9 and TRBJ2-3, with 7 bases lining up with TRBD1. V dropped 5 bases and J dropped 6; count of bases not matched to a gene: 5. The CDR3 contains 13 residues. Germline V gives CDR1 SEHNR, CDR2 FQNEAQ (reference sequence).

This clone was observed a handful of times. This sequence joins TRBV6-5 and TRBJ1-1; maybe TRBD1 (5 bases). V was pared by 8 bases and J by 7 bases, with 23 bases between. The CDR3 is made up of 15 amino acids. The germline V gene encodes CDR1 MNHEY and CDR2 SVGAGI. The chain's CDR3 is CASHYMDTLHGEAFF. The CDR3 nucleotides are TGTGCCAGCCACTACATGGACACCCTACATGGTGAAGCTTTCTTT.

The V call is TRBV12-2, the J call TRBJ1-1; the table's TRBD1 call for D was not verified on the DNA. TRBV12-2 is an annotated pseudogene. The CDR3 loop spans 17 amino acids. CDR3 protein: CASRPRGGLGLNTEAFF. In DNA, the CDR3 is TGTGCAAGTCGCCCAAGGGGTGGTCTAGGACTGAACACTGAAGCTTTCTTT.

The V gene is TRBV2, the J gene TRBJ1-5; maybe TRBD1 (5 bases). This CDR3 has 14 residues. The V end was cut by 5 bases, the J end by 1 base, with 9 bases between. CDR1 is SNHLY, CDR2 FYNNEI, per germline. CDR3 region: CASSYDRSNQPQHF. CDR3 in DNA: TGTGCCAGCAGTTATGACAGAAGCAATCAGCCCCAGCATTTT.

This clone was observed a few times. V is TRBV7-2 and J is TRBJ2-3; 8 bases are a match to TRBD2. The CDR3 contains 15 residues. The germline gives CDR1 SGHTA, CDR2 FQGNSA. The V and J ends lost 3 bases and 1 base, in that order; junction bases with no gene match: 3. The CDR3 DNA sequence: TGTGCCAGCAGCTTTATGACTAGCGGCACAGATACGCAGTATTTT. Its protein product is CASSFMTSGTDTQYF.

The CDR3 DNA sequence: TGCAGCGTTGGGGGGGGTGACGACCACTATGGCTACACCTTC. It yields the protein CSVGGGDDHYGYTF. The chain employs TRBV29-1 and TRBJ1-2, with D perhaps matching TRBD1 (5 bases). The germline V and J ends were trimmed by 4 bases and 3 bases, with 15 bases remaining between them. The CDR3 runs to 14 residues. Germline assignment: CDR1 SQVTM and CDR2 ANQGSEA.

V usage is TRBV28 and J usage is TRBJ2-1; 10 bases fit TRBD2. Germline V CDR1 and CDR2: MDHEN, SYDVKM. CDR3 length equals 16 residues. The trim removed 6 bases at V and 6 bases at J, leaving 11 bases unmatched. CDR3 nucleotides: TGTGCCAGCAGAGAAATAGCGGGAGGAGGAACCAATGAGCAGTTCTTC. It codes for CASREIAGGGTNEQFF. Based on the CDR3 plus reference TRBV28 and TRBJ2-1, the full variable domain is DVKVTQSSRYLVKRTGEKVFLECVQDMDHENMFWYRQDPGLGLRLIYFSYDVKMKEKGDIPEGYSVSREKKERFSLILESASTNQTSMYLCASREIAGGGTNEQFFGPGTRLTVL.

J is TRBJ1-2 and V is TRBV28, with unresolved D. V was pared by 3 bases and J by 8 bases, with 16 bases between. This CDR3 region has 14 residues. Per the germline V gene, CDR1 is MDHEN and CDR2 is SYDVKM. CDR3 residues: CASSLGSLGYGYTF. The CDR3 DNA is TGTGCCAGCAGTTTGGGCAGTTTGGGCTACGGCTACACCTTC.

The genes are TRBV28 and TRBJ1-6, with D possibly being TRBD1 (6 bases). Germline loops: CDR1 MDHEN, CDR2 SYDVKM. The CDR3 length is 15 residues. Between the trimmed V and J ends, which lost 6 bases and 7 bases, there was a span of 16 bases. CDR3 amino acids: CASSSSGGGNSPLHF. Written as DNA, the CDR3 is TGTGCCAGCAGCTCCTCGGGGGGGGGCAATTCACCCCTCCACTTT.